Shown below are 25 T cell receptor beta chains from a single sample sequenced in a study of blood T cell repertoires in COVID-19. The repertoire was sequenced with immunoSEQ multiplex PCR; TCRdb's copy has only in-frame clones and lacks some. Here the sample spans 380,000 or so clones, over 75% being singletons. The specimen sequenced was PBMCs or T cells enriched from blood (not recorded which). The receptors were gathered from a man under 40 who had recovered from COVID-19.

V gene TRBV6-5 combines with J gene TRBJ2-6; D might be TRBD1 (6 bases). CDR3 length equals 14 residues. Trimming pared 6 bases from V and 3 bases from J, leaving 9 bases between. The V gene's germline CDR1 is MNHEY and CDR2 SVGAGI. This CDR3 is CASRTGGGANVLTF. The CDR3 DNA follows: TGTGCCAGCAGGACAGGAGGTGGGGCCAACGTCCTGACTTTC.

This chain uses TRBV4-2 with TRBJ2-3, with 9 nucleotides matching TRBD2. The CDR3 has 17 residues. The V gene end was trimmed by 0 bases and the J gene end by 2 bases; junction bases not matched to a gene: 6. The germline CDR1 and CDR2 sequences are LGHNA and YNFKEQ. CDR3 coding DNA: TGTGCCAGCAGCCAAGAAGTCCTAGCGGGGTTCACAGATACGCAGTATTTT. It codes for CASSQEVLAGFTDTQYF.

The chain has TRBV3-1 (or the pseudogene TRBV3-2) and TRBJ2-2; 7 bases fit TRBD2. Trimming cost V 1 base and J 5 bases; bases outside gene matches: 7. CDR3 size: 16 residues. The germline V gene encodes CDR1 LGHDT and CDR2 YNNKEL (reference sequence). CDR3 protein: CASSQVGGSGTGELFF. DNA of the CDR3: TGTGCCAGCAGCCAAGTCGGGGGGTCAGGGACCGGGGAGCTGTTTTTT.

This chain links TRBV19 with TRBJ2-7, with TRBD1 matching 8 bases. The V segment lost 6 bases and the J segment 0 bases; nucleotides outside the gene matches: 7. Per the germline V gene, CDR1 is LNHDA and CDR2 is SQIVND (reference sequence). CDR3 length: 15 amino acids. The CDR3 spells CASSPGQVGSYEQYF. The CDR3 nucleotides read TGTGCCAGTAGCCCGGGACAGGTAGGCTCCTACGAGCAGTACTTC.

The chain carries TRBV2 and TRBJ1-2; 8 positions match TRBD1. J was trimmed by 8 bases and V by 8 bases; bases with no gene match: 7. The length of the CDR3 is 12 residues. Looked up from germline, CDR1 is SNHLY and CDR2 is FYNNEI. DNA for the CDR3: TGTGCCAGCTCCTCAACAGGGGGGGGCTACACCTTC. Encoded protein: CASSSTGGGYTF. Looking up the rest from reference TRBV2 and TRBJ1-2 gives the full variable domain: EPEVTQTPSHQVTQMGQEVILRCVPISNHLYFYWYRQILGQKVEFLVSFYNNEISEKSEIFDDQFSVERPDGSNFTLKIRSTKLEDSAMYFCASSSTGGGYTFGSGTRLTVV.

In DNA form, the CDR3 reads TGTGCCAGCAGTTACTCCCCCCCAGTGGAGGCCTATAATTCACCCCTCCACTTT. It encodes CASSYSPPVEAYNSPLHF. The rearrangement links TRBV6-2 or TRBV6-3 to TRBJ1-6; unclear D gene. The CDR3 runs to 18 residues. V was pared by 0 bases and J by 2 bases, with 14 bases between. Germline CDR1 and CDR2: MNHEY and SVGEGT.

This rearrangement joins TRBV7-9 to TRBJ2-1; 9 bases line up with TRBD2. CDR3 length: 15 amino acids. V gave up 1 base and J gave up 7 bases; unmatched junction bases: 5. Germline V lookup: CDR1 SEHNR, CDR2 FQNEAQ (reference sequence). The CDR3 region is CASSLGGGAGNEQFF. DNA for the CDR3: TGTGCCAGCAGCTTAGGCGGGGGGGCCGGGAATGAGCAGTTCTTC.

V gene TRBV7-8 combines with J gene TRBJ1-2, with D perhaps matching TRBD1 (6 bases). Per germline, CDR1 SGHVS and CDR2 FQNEAQ. Trimming removed 1 base at V and 7 bases at J, with 13 bases between. This CDR3 is built from 14 residues. The CDR3 bases are TGTGCCAGCAGCTTAGAGAGCGGGGGCAGTGGCTACACCTTC. As protein: CASSLESGGSGYTF.

A note on this clone: Other DNA sequences in this sample translate to the same CDR3. This chain links TRBV5-1 with TRBJ2-3; 8 bases match TRBD1. The V gene end was trimmed by 4 bases and the J gene end by 3 bases; junction bases not matched to a gene: 4. This CDR3 contains 14 residues. The germline gives CDR1 SGHRS, CDR2 YFSETQ. CDR3 sequence reads: CASSPGQGTDTQYF. CDR3 coding DNA: TGCGCCAGCAGCCCAGGACAGGGAACAGATACGCAGTATTTT.

The chain links TRBV3-1 (or the pseudogene TRBV3-2) to TRBJ1-3; TRBD1 agrees at 8 bases. V lost 0 bases, J lost 4 bases, and 5 bases stayed unmatched. Germline assignment: CDR1 LGHDT and CDR2 YNNKEL (reference sequence). The CDR3 is 16 residues long. CDR3 sequence reads: CASSQDGQGAGNTIYF. CDR3 DNA: TGTGCCAGCAGCCAAGATGGGCAGGGGGCCGGAAACACCATATATTTT.

This chain connects TRBV5-1 to TRBJ1-5; the match to TRBD1 covers 8 bases. Looked up from germline, CDR1 is SGHRS and CDR2 is YFSETQ. The length of the CDR3 is 15 residues. The V segment lost 1 base and the J segment 3 bases; nucleotides outside the gene matches: 3. The CDR3 nucleotides are TGCGCCAGCAGCTTGAGGGGACAGGTCAATCAGCCCCAGCATTTT. Translated, it gives CASSLRGQVNQPQHF.

The CDR3 protein is CASSPPWRGTDTQYF. The CDR3 DNA reads TGTGCCAGCAGCCCTCCTTGGCGGGGCACAGATACGCAGTATTTT. The gene calls are TRBV11-2 and TRBJ2-3; D is possibly TRBD2 (5 bases). The CDR3 covers 15 residues. Germline CDR1 is SGHAT and CDR2 is FQNNGV. The ends were cut back, 5 bases at V and 1 base at J, with 13 bases in the middle.

The chain uses TRBV5-1 and TRBJ1-6; 10 bases are shared with TRBD1. Unmatched junction bases numbered 7, after V lost 0 bases and J lost 1 base. The CDR3 is 19 amino acids. CDR1 SGHRS and CDR2 YFSETQ come from the germline V gene. The chain's CDR3 is CASSLGFPGQGSYNSPLHF. In DNA, the CDR3 is TGCGCCAGCAGCTTGGGGTTTCCGGGACAGGGGTCCTATAATTCACCCCTCCACTTT.

The J gene is TRBJ2-5, the V gene TRBV5-1, with 7 nucleotides matching TRBD1. CDR1 is SGHRS and CDR2 is YFSETQ in the germline V gene. The CDR3 extends over 16 amino acids. Germline trimming cut 2 bases from V and 3 bases from J; bases unmatched to any gene: 10. This CDR3 is CASSFSPSGTEETQYF. CDR3 coding DNA: TGCGCCAGCAGCTTCTCCCCTTCCGGGACAGAAGAGACCCAGTACTTC.

V usage is TRBV9 and J usage is TRBJ1-3; TRBD1 might be the D (6 bases). The germline CDR1 and CDR2 sequences are SGDLS and YYNGEE. The CDR3 loop spans 14 amino acids. The V end lost 3 bases, the J end lost 4 bases, and 11 bases lay between the germline ends. CDR3 amino acids: CASSGRTEGNTIYF. The CDR3 bases are TGTGCCAGCAGCGGGCGGACAGAAGGAAACACCATATATTTT.

The chain links TRBV10-1 to TRBJ1-5, with D possibly TRBD1 on 5 matching bases. From germline, CDR1 is WNHNN and CDR2 SYGVQD (reference sequence). The CDR3 consists of 15 residues. Deletions cut 9 bases from V and 0 bases from J, with 15 bases between. CDR3 in amino acids: CASFGGLYSNQPQHF. Written as DNA, the CDR3 is TGCGCCAGTTTTGGGGGACTCTATAGCAATCAGCCCCAGCATTTT.

The chain has TRBV5-1 and TRBJ1-1; TRBD1 is a possible D gene (6 bases). Germline CDR1 reads SGHRS; CDR2 reads YFSETQ. V was trimmed by 1 base and J by 1 base, leaving 23 bases between them. The CDR3 sequence is 19 residues long. CDR3 sequence (DNA): TGCGCCAGCAGCTTGACGGGTACTTCAATAGACAGGCAGAACACTGAAGCTTTCTTT. It yields the protein CASSLTGTSIDRQNTEAFF.

This chain uses TRBV10-3 with TRBJ1-5; 10 bases agree with TRBD1. J was trimmed by 1 base and V by 9 bases; bases with no gene match: 3. The length of the CDR3 is 14 residues. Germline CDR1 is ENHRY and CDR2 is SYGVKD. The CDR3 here is CAIGQGGSNQPQHF. DNA for the CDR3: TGTGCCATAGGACAGGGGGGGAGCAATCAGCCCCAGCATTTT.

The genes are TRBV7-9 and TRBJ1-1; 8 bases match TRBD1. This CDR3 contains 12 residues. CDR1 is SEHNR, CDR2 FQNEAQ, per germline (reference sequence). J lost 7 bases, V lost 4 bases, and 2 bases had no gene match. The CDR3 spells CASSWGQVEAFF. The CDR3 DNA reads as TGTGCCAGCAGCTGGGGACAGGTTGAAGCTTTCTTT.

The chain has TRBV9 and TRBJ2-3; 7 bases fit TRBD2. Germline-derived CDR1 and CDR2 are SGDLS and YYNGEE. V lost 0 bases, J lost 6 bases, and 7 bases stayed unmatched. There are 15 residues in the CDR3. Written as DNA, the CDR3 is TGTGCCAGCAGCGTAGAAGGATGGGGAGGGGATACGCAGTATTTT. It codes for CASSVEGWGGDTQYF. The full variable domain, rest sourced from reference TRBV9 and TRBJ2-3, is DSGVTQTPKHLITATGQRVTLRCSPRSGDLSVYWYQQSLDQGLQFLIQYYNGEERAKGNILERFSAQQFPDLHSELNLSSLELGDSALYFCASSVEGWGGDTQYFGPGTRLTVL.

This rearrangement joins TRBV3-1 (or the pseudogene TRBV3-2) to TRBJ1-1; D unresolved. The CDR3 spans 15 residues. CDR1 is LGHDT and CDR2 is YNNKEL in the germline V gene (reference sequence). V lost 1 base and J lost 4, with 13 bases in between. CDR3 sequence: CASSQGVRLGTEAFF. CDR3 DNA: TGTGCCAGCAGCCAAGGGGTCAGGTTGGGCACTGAAGCTTTCTTT.

The genes are TRBV7-9 and TRBJ2-7, with D tentatively TRBD2 (5 bases). The CDR3 consists of 13 residues. Germline V gene lookup returns CDR1 SEHNR and CDR2 FQNEAQ (reference sequence). The V end was cut by 2 bases, the J end by 1 base, with 6 bases between. Here the CDR3 DNA reads TGTGCCAGCAGCTTATGGGAGTCCTACGAGCAGTACTTC. This gives the protein CASSLWESYEQYF.

This chain links TRBV12-3 or TRBV12-4 with TRBJ2-1; no reliable D call. V lost 3 bases and J 8 bases, leaving 8 bases between the germline ends. The CDR3 is 12 amino acids. The CDR3 loop is CASSFRGDEQFF. In DNA form, the CDR3 reads TGTGCCAGCAGTTTTCGAGGCGATGAGCAGTTCTTC.

This chain connects TRBV6-5 to TRBJ1-6, with TRBD1 identical over 8 bases. The CDR3 covers 15 residues. CDR1 is MNHEY, CDR2 SVGAGI, per germline. Trimming cost V 2 bases and J 9 bases; bases outside gene matches: 6. The CDR3 here is CASSYTPGGRSPLHF. In DNA, the CDR3 is TGTGCCAGCAGTTACACACCAGGGGGCCGTTCACCCCTCCACTTT.

The rearrangement joins TRBV2 to TRBJ1-1, with D unclear. V lost 6 bases and J lost 5, with 7 bases in between. Germline loops: CDR1 SNHLY, CDR2 FYNNEI. CDR3 length: 11 amino acids. CDR3 DNA sequence: TGTGCCAGCAGGAGCGAAACTGAAGCTTTCTTT. Its translation is CASRSETEAFF.